The clone carrying this T cell receptor (beta chain) has just a few counts. Its target is not known. The data belong to a study of radiotherapy plus CTLA-4 blockade in lung cancer. Overall study: Disease control was present in around a third of patients, and objective responses in under 20%.

The CDR3 has 14 residues. CDR1 and CDR2 (germline): SGHVS, FNYEAQ. The germline V and J ends were trimmed by 1 base and 8 bases, with 15 bases remaining between them. Clones were sequenced by immunoSEQ multiplex PCR, and TCRdb holds only the in-frame ones, with some missing. The data show about 45,000 clones, with around 63% seen just once and under 20% held by the top ten. The study's findings and limits: TCR clones originating in tumors grew in number in blood after radiotherapy plus ipilimumab.

Sequences were derived from peripheral blood, sampled from a patient treated with radiotherapy plus ipilimumab. The chain carries TRBV7-6 and TRBJ2-7; D may be TRBD1 (6 bases). This TCR was recovered from a human donor with non-small cell lung cancer who had a partial response to radiotherapy plus ipilimumab. CDR3 DNA sequence: TGTGCCAGCAGCTTAGATCCGACAGGTTACCAGCAGTACTTC. This sequence encodes CASSLDPTGYQQYF.